Sequencing of this T cell receptor (beta chain) was carried out in a study of control samples from healthy donors and cancer patients. Repertoires were generated with immunoSEQ multiplex PCR, while TCRdb's copy carries only in-frame clones and drops some. Of about 100,000 clones in the sample, more than 85% were seen once. Germline loops: CDR1 MNHEY, CDR2 SVGEGT. The CDR3 runs to 19 residues. J was trimmed by 5 bases and V by 6 bases; bases with no gene match: 12. This clone was seen just once. Input material: blood. The sequence came from a woman aged 50 to 60 in good health. V gene TRBV6-2 or TRBV6-3 combines with J gene TRBJ2-2; 16 nucleotides align to TRBD2. The CDR3, as DNA: TGTGCCAGCAGCTCCCAAGGGACTAGCGGGGGGGTAGGGACCGGGGAGCTGTTTTTT. As protein: CASSSQGTSGGVGTGELFF.